Below, 21 T cell receptor beta chains from the same sample are listed, as sequenced in a study of cytomegalovirus exposure and HLA in healthy donors. The PCR was carried out with 60 Vbeta primers and 13 Jbeta primers. The assay was immunoSEQ multiplex PCR, and TCRdb's table has in-frame clones only and misses some. The sample records around 160,000 clones, 78% being singletons. Input material: PBMCs. These receptors were taken from a man aged 35 to 55 in good health and CMV-seropositive.

CDR3 DNA: TGTGCCAGCAGCACCCAGCCGGGTCAGCCCCAGCATTTT. Translating it yields CASSTQPGQPQHF. This chain links TRBV11-2 with TRBJ1-5, with D hard to call. This CDR3 has 13 amino acids. Trimming stripped 5 bases from V and 6 bases from J, with 11 bases between. From germline, CDR1 is SGHAT and CDR2 FQNNGV. Full variable domain (remainder filled in from reference TRBV11-2 and TRBJ1-5): EAGVAQSPRYKIIEKRQSVAFWCNPISGHATLYWYQQILGQGPKLLIQFQNNGVVDDSQLPKDRFSAERLKGVDSTLKIQPAKLEDSAVYLCASSTQPGQPQHFGDGTRLSIL.

V is TRBV6-1 and J is TRBJ2-1; the match to TRBD2 covers 10 bases. V lost 3 bases to trimming and J lost 7 bases; unmatched junction nucleotides: 9. The CDR3 loop spans 16 amino acids. From germline, CDR1 is MNHNS and CDR2 SASEGT. CDR3 protein: CASSEMTSGSGNEQFF. DNA for the CDR3: TGTGCCAGCAGTGAGATGACTAGCGGGTCAGGGAATGAGCAGTTCTTC.

The V gene is TRBV4-3, the J gene TRBJ1-1; 8 bases agree with TRBD1. The CDR3 extends over 14 amino acids. Germline loops: CDR1 LGHNA, CDR2 YSLEER. V was clipped by 4 bases and J by 4 bases; unmatched bases: 5. This CDR3 is CASSPNRGSTEAFF. In DNA, the CDR3 is TGCGCCAGCAGCCCAAACAGGGGGAGCACTGAAGCTTTCTTT.

This clone has more than one count but fewer than ten. The gene calls are TRBV18 and TRBJ1-3; possibly TRBD1 for D (6 bases). Germline CDR1 is KGHSH and CDR2 is LQKENI. The V gene lost 5 bases and the J gene lost 3 bases, with 17 bases spanning the gap. The CDR3 extends over 16 amino acids. CDR3 DNA: TGTGCCAGCTCAAAGGACAGTTTGACGATTGGAAACACCATATATTTT. Its translation is CASSKDSLTIGNTIYF. The variable domain in full, completed from reference TRBV18 and TRBJ1-3, reads NAGVMQNPRHLVRRRGQEARLRCSPMKGHSHVYWYRQLPEEGLKFMVYLQKENIIDESGMPKERFSAEFPKEGPSILRIQQVVRGDSAAYFCASSKDSLTIGNTIYFGEGSWLTVV.

This clone has only one observation. The junction differs from germline at one of its ends, possibly a read error. The V call is TRBV15, the J call TRBJ1-4, with TRBD1 matching 7 bases. There are 16 residues in the CDR3. CDR1 and CDR2 (germline): LNHNV, YYDKDF (reference sequence). CDR3 nucleotides: TGTGTCACCAGCACGAGCGGACAGGACCCAAATGAAAAACTGTTTTTT. Its protein product is CVTSTSGQDPNEKLFF.

This chain uses TRBV7-9 with TRBJ1-4; D possibly corresponds to TRBD1 (5 bases). Germline V lookup: CDR1 SEHNR, CDR2 FQNEAQ (reference sequence). The CDR3 has 14 residues. Trimming shortened V by 3 bases and J by 7 bases, and 12 bases separated the two germline ends. CDR3 amino acids: CASSFAGTGEKLFF. The CDR3 DNA follows: TGTGCCAGCAGCTTCGCCGGGACTGGTGAAAAACTGTTTTTT.

This clone was seen a handful of times. The rearrangement links TRBV11-1 to TRBJ2-5; D is perhaps TRBD2 (5 bases). The ends were cut back, 2 bases at V and 5 bases at J, with 15 bases in the middle. The length of the CDR3 is 15 residues. CDR1 and CDR2 from the germline V gene are SGHAT and FQDESV (reference sequence). CDR3 sequence: CASSLISGEMETQYF. The CDR3 DNA sequence: TGTGCCAGCAGCTTAATCAGTGGGGAGATGGAGACCCAGTACTTC.

This clone was detected only once. The chain employs TRBV6-6 and TRBJ2-4; 9 nucleotides align to TRBD1. The CDR3 sequence is 15 residues long. The V gene end was trimmed by 2 bases and the J gene end by 9 bases; junction bases not matched to a gene: 8. Germline assignment: CDR1 MNHNY and CDR2 SVGAGI (reference sequence). In DNA, the CDR3 is TGTGCCAGCAGTTACCAATCAGGACAGGGGCGCATTCAGTACTTC. Its translation is CASSYQSGQGRIQYF.

In its sample, this clone was seen a few times. The chain uses TRBV5-6 and TRBJ1-1; D might be TRBD1 (6 bases). V lost 3 bases and J lost 4, with 13 bases in between. In germline, CDR1 is SGHDT, CDR2 YYEEEE. The CDR3 runs to 14 residues. CDR3 region: CASSWEGGITEAFF. The CDR3 nucleotides are TGTGCCAGCAGCTGGGAGGGGGGGATCACTGAAGCTTTCTTT.

J is TRBJ1-1 and V is TRBV19, with 7 bases fitting TRBD1. After removal of 3 bases from V and 0 bases from J, the junction contained 4 bases not matched to a gene. CDR1 and CDR2 from the germline V gene are LNHDA and SQIVND (reference sequence). The CDR3 has 15 amino acids. The CDR3 protein is CASSMAGTVNTEAFF. DNA of the CDR3: TGTGCCAGTAGTATGGCGGGGACAGTGAACACTGAAGCTTTCTTT.

The chain combines TRBV14 with TRBJ1-1; D may be TRBD1 (6 bases). Germline V gene sequence: CDR1 SGHDN, CDR2 FVKESK. Trimming left V 2 bases short and J 2 bases short, with 9 bases between. CDR3 size: 14 residues. CDR3 sequence (DNA): TGTGCCAGCAGCCAACAGACAGGAAACACTGAAGCTTTCTTT. Protein product: CASSQQTGNTEAFF.

This clone was recorded a few times. This rearrangement joins TRBV2 to TRBJ1-4; D might be TRBD1 (6 bases). Germline values: CDR1 SNHLY, CDR2 FYNNEI. The V end lost 6 bases, the J end lost 17 bases, and 16 bases lay between the germline ends. The CDR3 spans 11 residues. The CDR3 nucleotides read TGTGCCAGCAGACAGGGCTACGTGAGTTTTTTT. It encodes CASRQGYVSFF.

The chain has TRBV15 and TRBJ1-6; no reliable D call. The CDR3 spans 13 residues. The V gene lost 0 bases and the J gene lost 9 bases, with 6 bases spanning the gap. Per germline, CDR1 LNHNV and CDR2 YYDKDF (reference sequence). In DNA, the CDR3 is TGTGCCACCAGCAGAGATCGGGGTTCACCCCTCCACTTT. Its translation: CATSRDRGSPLHF.

The chain uses TRBV7-2 and TRBJ2-5; D unresolved. The DNA end is more similar to TRBJ2-7, so the J call may be wrong. CDR1 and CDR2 (germline): SGHTA, FQGNSA. This CDR3 has 15 amino acids. CDR3 region: CASSSPTFSSYEQYF. The CDR3 nucleotides are TGTGCCAGCAGCTCCCCGACTTTCAGCTCCTACGAGCAGTACTTC.

This clone appeared a few times. J is TRBJ1-3 and V is TRBV2; D is possibly TRBD1 (5 bases). The CDR3 loop spans 13 amino acids. V was cut by 4 bases and J by 4 bases, with 8 bases left in between. Germline CDR1 and CDR2: SNHLY and FYNNEI. The CDR3 DNA follows: TGTGCCAGCAGTGCCCGACAGGGAAACACCATATATTTT. Protein sequence: CASSARQGNTIYF.

DNA of the CDR3: TGTGCCAGCAGTTTACCACCTAGCGGGAGGAGGACCTACAATGAGCAGTTCTTC. Translation: CASSLPPSGRRTYNEQFF. The rearrangement joins TRBV27 to TRBJ2-1; 11 nucleotides align to TRBD2. V lost 2 bases, J lost 2 bases, and 8 bases stayed unmatched. Germline assignment: CDR1 MNHEY and CDR2 SMNVEV (reference sequence). CDR3 length: 18 amino acids.

The J gene is TRBJ2-7, the V gene TRBV18, with TRBD1 matching 8 bases. This CDR3 comprises 15 residues. The ends lost 6 bases at V and 1 base at J; junction bases unmatched: 8. Germline V CDR1 and CDR2: KGHSH, LQKENI. The CDR3 reads CASSLDRGGSYEQYF. The DNA of the CDR3 is TGTGCCAGCTCGCTAGACAGGGGAGGTTCCTACGAGCAGTACTTC.

This rearrangement joins TRBV29-1 to TRBJ2-3, with TRBD1 matching over 7 bases. The CDR3 runs 17 residues. Germline V gene sequence: CDR1 SQVTM, CDR2 ANQGSEA. With 6 bases clipped from V and 0 bases from J, the junction kept 15 bases outside the gene matches. CDR3: CSVEIRDRRLSTDTQYF. In DNA form, the CDR3 reads TGCAGCGTCGAAATCCGGGACAGACGTTTGAGCACAGATACGCAGTATTTT.

The rearrangement uses TRBV6-5 and TRBJ2-1; D might be TRBD1 (6 bases). The CDR3 sequence is 12 residues long. Trimming left V 10 bases short and J 2 bases short, with 9 bases between. Germline CDR1 MNHEY, CDR2 SVGAGI. This CDR3 is CATRQAYNEQFF. As DNA, the CDR3 is TGTGCCACCCGACAGGCCTACAATGAGCAGTTCTTC.

The chain uses TRBV7-2 and TRBJ2-3, with D maybe TRBD1 (6 bases). V was clipped by 1 base and J by 2 bases, with 16 bases between them. The CDR3 loop spans 17 amino acids. Germline loops: CDR1 SGHTA, CDR2 FQGNSA. CDR3 loop: CASSLGPGAINTDTQYF. The CDR3 DNA reads TGTGCCAGCAGCTTAGGACCAGGGGCAATTAACACAGATACGCAGTATTTT.

V and J are TRBV5-1 and TRBJ2-3, with a tentative D call TRBD1 (6 bases). The CDR3 has 16 residues. V shed 0 bases and J shed 0 bases, with 11 bases lying between them. The germline V gene has CDR1 SGHRS and CDR2 YFSETQ. CDR3 in amino acids: CASSLAVQGSTDTQYF. The CDR3 DNA sequence: TGCGCCAGCAGCTTGGCCGTACAGGGAAGCACAGATACGCAGTATTTT.